The rows below give T cell receptor beta chains drawn from one sample of a study of T cell changes during pregnancy in multiple sclerosis. Only in-frame clones appear in the TCRdb table, and some are missing; sequencing was by immunoSEQ multiplex PCR. This table holds about 51,000 clones, 80% to 95% found once. This sample comprised CD4+ T cells from peripheral blood mononuclear cells, obtained in the third trimester of pregnancy. These receptors all stem from a female donor with multiple sclerosis, enrolled in a pregnancy study. Both conserved end residues are part of each CDR3. The D gene is left open where the match is weak. Only some rows state a clone size, as once, few, many or a class for expanded clones.

>TRBJ2-1|TRBV13|.|.
CASSLGVYNEQFF
TGTGCCAGCAGCTTAGGTGTATACAATGAGCAGTTCTTC
>TRBJ2-7|TRBV28|.|TRBD2
CASSPLAGTLYEQYF
TGTGCCAGCAGTCCTCTAGCGGGTACTCTCTACGAGCAGTACTTC
>TRBJ2-5|TRBV19|.|TRBD1
CASSSRQGREYF
TGTGCCAGTAGTTCGCGACAGGGTCGGGAGTACTTC
>TRBJ1-5|TRBV28|.|TRBD1
CASSRQGTSNQPQHF
TGTGCCAGCAGTAGACAGGGTACGAGCAATCAGCCCCAGCATTTT
>TRBJ2-5|TRBV29-1|.|.
CSVVPYQETQYF
TGCAGCGTTGTCCCGTACCAAGAGACCCAGTACTTC
>TRBJ1-5|TRBV28|.|TRBD1
CASSRIGTGGFGNQPQHF
TGTGCCAGCAGCCGAATAGGGACAGGGGGTTTTGGCAATCAGCCCCAGCATTTT
>TRBJ2-2|TRBV28|few|.
CASIVAGSGSTGELFF
TGTGCCAGCATAGTGGCGGGTAGCGGCAGCACCGGGGAGCTGTTTTTT
>TRBJ2-4|TRBV2|.|.
CAIKWESNIQYF
TGTGCCATCAAATGGGAGTCAAACATTCAGTACTTC
>TRBJ1-1|TRBV29-1|.|TRBD1
CSDKTGGGGASEAFF
TGCAGCGACAAGACAGGGGGCGGGGGGGCTTCCGAAGCTTTCTTT
>TRBJ2-7|TRBV28|.|.
CASNALRGLDEQYF
TGTGCCAGCAACGCGCTCAGAGGGTTGGACGAGCAGTACTTC
>TRBJ2-5|TRBV9|.|TRBD1
CASSVGDRGRQETQYF
TGTGCCAGCAGCGTAGGGGACAGGGGGCGCCAAGAGACCCAGTACTTC
>TRBJ2-2|TRBV7-6|.|.
CASSLGAAGGTGELFF
TGTGCCAGCAGCTTAGGCGCGGCCGGGGGCACCGGGGAGCTGTTTTTT
>TRBJ2-1|TRBV9|.|TRBD2
CASSVDGYSTSPQFF
TGTGCCAGCAGCGTAGACGGGTATTCGACTAGCCCCCAGTTCTTC
>TRBJ1-1|TRBV7-9|.|.
CASSLGPGGPTEAFF
TGTGCCAGCAGCTTAGGGCCTGGCGGGCCCACTGAAGCTTTCTTT
>TRBJ2-2|TRBV14|once|.
CASSQVSGVNTGELFF
TGTGCCAGCAGCCAAGTGTCAGGGGTTAACACCGGGGAGCTGTTTTTT
>TRBJ2-6|TRBV19|.|.
CASTGFGANVLTF
TGTGCCAGTACCGGGTTCGGGGCCAACGTCCTGACTTTC
>TRBJ2-7|TRBV12-2|.|.
CASRLAGGTYTYEQYF
TGTGCAAGTCGCTTGGCGGGCGGAACTTACACCTACGAGCAGTACTTC
>TRBJ2-7|TRBV7-9|.|TRBD1
CASSKGQGPIIYEQYF
TGTGCCAGCAGCAAGGGACAGGGACCTATTATCTACGAGCAGTACTTC
>TRBJ2-7|TRBV18|once|.
CASSRSGSSYEQYF
TGTGCCAGCTCACGAAGCGGTAGCTCCTACGAGCAGTACTTC
>TRBJ2-7|TRBV6-1|.|.
CASRGGRGQSEQYF
TGTGCCAGCAGGGGAGGGCGGGGGCAGAGCGAGCAGTACTTC
>TRBJ1-1|TRBV19|few|.
CASSPRDNTEAFF
TGTGCCAGTAGTCCAAGGGACAATACTGAAGCTTTCTTT
>TRBJ2-7|TRBV7-8|.|.
CASSLTSSAWVADYEQYF
TGTGCCAGCAGCTTAACTAGCTCAGCATGGGTTGCGGACTACGAGCAGTACTTC
>TRBJ1-2|TRBV7-9|once|.
CASSLAASEGYTF
TGTGCCAGCAGCTTAGCAGCCTCTGAAGGCTACACCTTC
>TRBJ2-4|TRBV4-1|.|TRBD2
CASSQATGTSGAQYF
TGCGCCAGCAGCCAAGCCACAGGGACTAGCGGGGCACAGTACTTC
>TRBJ2-1|TRBV7-9|.|TRBD2
CASRGSFSYNEQFF
TGTGCCAGCCGCGGGAGTTTCTCCTACAATGAGCAGTTCTTC
>TRBJ2-1|TRBV25-1|.|.
CASRGSTGVLNEQFF
TGTGCCAGCAGGGGTTCGACAGGAGTCCTTAATGAGCAGTTCTTC
>TRBJ1-5|TRBV6-5|once|.
CASSPTGSGGQPQHF
TGTGCCAGCAGCCCCACAGGGTCTGGCGGTCAGCCCCAGCATTTT
>TRBJ2-3|TRBV7-8|.|.
CASSPRVSRLSTDTQYF
TGTGCCAGCAGCCCGCGGGTATCAAGACTTAGCACAGATACGCAGTATTTT
>TRBJ1-2|TRBV2|few|.
CASSEQLQGQHGYTF
TGTGCCAGCAGTGAACAACTACAGGGCCAACATGGCTACACCTTC
>TRBJ2-1|TRBV25-1|.|TRBD2
CASHISGSNEQFF
TGTGCCAGCCACATTAGCGGGAGTAATGAGCAGTTCTTC
>TRBJ2-7|TRBV5-4|.|.
CASSLALRVPYEQYF
TGTGCCAGCAGCTTGGCCTTGCGGGTGCCCTACGAGCAGTACTTC
>TRBJ2-7|TRBV6-4|.|.
CASKSEGLYEQYF
TGTGCCAGCAAAAGCGAGGGTCTCTACGAGCAGTACTTC
>TRBJ2-1|TRBV11-1|.|TRBD2
CASSSPLAAQYNEQFF
TGTGCCAGCAGCTCCCCCCTAGCGGCTCAATACAATGAGCAGTTCTTC
>TRBJ2-5|TRBV19|.|TRBD2
CASSIGGEGETQYF
TGTGCCAGTAGTATTGGCGGGGAGGGAGAGACCCAGTACTTC
>TRBJ2-5|TRBV15|.|TRBD2
CATSSPRTSGNQETQYF
TGTGCCACCAGCTCACCCCGGACTAGCGGAAACCAAGAGACCCAGTACTTC
>TRBJ1-1|TRBV5-4|.|.
CASSLASGYRVNTEAFF
TGTGCCAGCAGCTTGGCGTCGGGGTATCGGGTGAACACTGAAGCTTTCTTT
>TRBJ1-4|TRBV28|.|.
CASSLYRSNEKLFF
TGTGCCAGCAGTTTATACAGGTCTAATGAAAAACTGTTTTTT
>TRBJ2-1|TRBV2|.|TRBD2
CASKRESEQFF
TGTGCCAGCAAGCGGGAGAGTGAGCAGTTCTTC
>TRBJ2-2|TRBV28|.|.
CASSLSNTGELFF
TGTGCCAGCAGCCTCTCGAACACCGGGGAGCTGTTTTTT
>TRBJ2-1|TRBV5-1|.|TRBD2
CASSSVTSGRLNEQFF
TGCGCCAGCAGCTCCGTGACTAGCGGGAGGTTGAATGAGCAGTTCTTC
>TRBJ2-1|TRBV6-5|.|TRBD2
CASSKREGLHEQFF
TGTGCCAGCAGTAAGCGGGAGGGCCTCCATGAGCAGTTCTTC
>TRBJ2-2|TRBV29-1|.|.
CSVESTGFGELFF
TGCAGCGTTGAAAGTACCGGGTTCGGGGAGCTGTTTTTT
>TRBJ1-5|TRBV5-8|.|.
CASSLGRRENQPQHF
TGTGCCAGCAGCTTGGGCAGGAGGGAGAATCAGCCCCAGCATTTT
>TRBJ1-5|TRBV9|.|.
CASSLDTGGNQPQHF
TGTGCCAGCAGCCTTGACACAGGTGGCAATCAGCCCCAGCATTTT
>TRBJ2-1|TRBV7-7|.|TRBD2
CASSPREAGGNGEQFF
TGTGCTAGCAGCCCACGTGAGGCGGGAGGTAATGGTGAGCAGTTCTTC